This T cell receptor beta chain was identified during a study of cytomegalovirus exposure and HLA in healthy donors. This clone was counted ten times or more. Only in-frame clones appear in the TCRdb table, and some are missing; sequencing was by immunoSEQ multiplex PCR. Of about 200,000 clones listed, roughly 91% are singletons. The clonotype comes from a young woman in good health and CMV-seropositive. Specimen: PBMCs.

In DNA form, the CDR3 reads TGTGCCAGCAGCGTAGTAGGTAGACTCGGGGAGCTGTTTTTT. It codes for CASSVVGRLGELFF. This chain links TRBV9 with TRBJ2-2, with unresolved D. There are 14 residues in the CDR3. Germline lookup yields CDR1 SGDLS and CDR2 YYNGEE. V lost 0 bases and J 7 bases, leaving 10 bases between the germline ends.